This T cell receptor (beta chain) appears in the sequencing data of a study of blood T cell repertoires in COVID-19 (dated by TCRdb to the early 2020s). At the level of the whole study: Samples covering the acute and convalescent phases of COVID-19 were provided by collaborators in the United States, Italy and Spain. Where HLA class I and class II types were available, the types were taken from metadata supplied by the sample provider, not from assay-based typing. The repertoires were made available in a free public database intended to serve as a resource for research on the immune response to SARS-CoV-2. The sample metadata nearly always contained a de-identified subject ID, COVID-19 status, age in years and sex. Samples were obtained from the ongoing ImmuneRACE study (first 160 participants) and from 1,254 subjects provided by 6 global collaborators. The dataset comprised deeply sampled blood TCRbeta repertoires from subjects exposed to, actively infected with, or recovered from COVID-19. The material from the prospective study consisted of cDNA or gDNA derived from T cells, B-cell-depleted T cells, or PBMCs.

The investigation overall reported the following: Clinical and demographic metadata were provided uncurated, with the amount varying by source and participant.

Each collaborating institution followed its own protocols to collect whole blood in K2EDTA tubes. Collaborator samples were shipped for TCRbeta analysis as frozen whole blood, isolated PBMCs, or DNA extracted from either sample type. The CDR3 measures 18 amino acids from cysteine to phenylalanine. CDR3 DNA is the only sequence kept; it has 54 bases, read in frame from the first base. Per the germline V gene (reference sequence), LGHDT is the CDR1 and YNNKEL is the CDR2. At the junction V is shortened by 0 bases and J by 2 bases; bases outside the gene matches: 6. TCRbeta CDR3 regions were amplified from genomic DNA by means of the immunoSEQ Assay, a bias-controlled multiplex PCR. The authors' pipeline ran thus. Nucleated cell counts per sample were estimated from amplification of reference gene primers within the assay. Sequence reads were collapsed and filtered to measure the absolute abundance of every unique TCRbeta CDR3 rearrangement. For each sample, productive Simpson clonality was calculated as the square root of Simpson's diversity index across productive rearrangements. TCRdb took over this immuneACCESS table, retaining in-frame rearrangements with V and J assigned. Such tables are incomplete; in checked studies, under half of the missing clones stem from an unresolved V gene, and the remainder is unexplained. From that table come the V and J calls and clone size; the DNA was used to work out D and trimming. This sample comprises around 51,000 clones, roughly 84% of them detected only once. The ten biggest clones cover over 3.5% of the sample.

Worth noting for this clone: Its antigen target is currently unknown. Per-base quality was not reported, and no clone a single base away is much larger than it.

Source material: peripheral blood. The sequence links TRBV3-1 (or the pseudogene TRBV3-2) to TRBJ2-4, with 11 bases in between that match TRBD2. The receptor was isolated from a man aged 80 or over with active COVID-19. This receptor carries the CDR3 CASSQEGLAGGTKNIQYF. Here is the DNA: TGTGCCAGCAGCCAAGAGGGCCTAGCGGGAGGTACCAAAAACATTCAGTACTTC.